The 8 T cell receptor beta chains given below trace back to one sample, sequenced in a study of human T cells and chemical hapten exposure. TCRdb itself ran the RACE reads through MiXCR, one entry per CDR3 protein. The table includes 95,000 or so distinct CDR3 sequences, approximately 10% detected once. Time point defined: patch test 2, 6 weeks after DPC sensitization. The treatment was: therapeutic diphenylcyclopropenone sensitization with weekly scalp DPC. Specimen: whole blood, collected in connection with sensitization to the hapten diphenylcyclopropenone (DPC). Receptors were obtained from a woman aged 40 to 49 with alopecia areata. Some clones in this sample may be carry-over from other donors' samples.

The rearrangement joins TRBV9 to TRBJ2-1; D is ambiguous. This CDR3 contains 15 residues. Germline CDR1 and CDR2: SGDLS and YYNGEE. The V and J ends lost 4 bases and 2 bases respectively, with 13 bases between them. The CDR3 loop reads CASSPPDGPYNEQFF. The CDR3 DNA is TGTGCCAGCAGCCCCCCCGACGGGCCCTACAATGAGCAGTTCTTC.

This clonotype showed up many times. V and J are TRBV12-3 or TRBV12-4 and TRBJ1-2, with D maybe TRBD1 (6 bases). This CDR3 comprises 14 residues. The germline V and J ends were trimmed by 5 bases and 7 bases, with 17 bases remaining between them. The CDR3 coding sequence is TGTGCCAGCAGTGATATCAACAGGGCTGGTGGCTACACCTTC. Its translation: CASSDINRAGGYTF.

This clonotype appeared many times. This sequence joins TRBV9 and TRBJ2-6; 8 bases map to TRBD2. Germline CDR1 and CDR2: SGDLS and YYNGEE. J gave up 0 bases and V 3 bases, and 2 bases lay outside the gene matches. There are 16 residues in the CDR3. CDR3 region: CASSATSGSGANVLTF. DNA of the CDR3: TGTGCCAGCAGCGCCACTAGCGGCTCTGGGGCCAACGTCCTGACTTTC.

Ten or more counts support this clonotype. The chain links TRBV28 to TRBJ2-7, with 7 bases matching TRBD1. V gave up 5 bases and J gave up 0 bases; unmatched junction bases: 7. Looked up from germline, CDR1 is MDHEN and CDR2 is SYDVKM. The CDR3 spans 15 residues. As DNA, the CDR3 is TGTGCCAGCAGTCTAGGGACAGTCAGCTCCTACGAGCAGTACTTC. This encodes CASSLGTVSSYEQYF.

This chain uses TRBV16 with TRBJ1-4; no reliable D call. The CDR3 has 11 amino acids. Trimming took off 8 bases at V and 8 bases at J, with 9 bases between the two ends. Germline V gives CDR1 KGHSY, CDR2 FQNENV. Here the CDR3 DNA reads TGTGCCAGCTCGCCGCAGGAAAAACTGTTTTTT. Its translation: CASSPQEKLFF.

This clonotype was seen many times. The chain couples TRBV12-3 or TRBV12-4 to TRBJ2-1; 9 bases map to TRBD2. CDR3 length: 16 residues. Germline trimming cut 6 bases from V and 0 bases from J; bases unmatched to any gene: 6. The CDR3 loop is CASSLSGGSSYNEQFF. CDR3 nucleotide sequence: TGTGCCAGCAGCCTTAGCGGGGGTAGCTCCTACAATGAGCAGTTCTTC.

This chain uses TRBV20-1 with TRBJ1-2, with 10 bases lining up with TRBD1. The CDR3 extends over 14 amino acids. Germline CDR1 DFQATT, CDR2 SNEGSKA (reference sequence). V lost 6 bases, J lost 1 base, and 5 bases stayed unmatched. CDR3 protein: CSAPGQGGNYGYTF. The DNA of the CDR3 is TGCAGTGCCCCCGGACAGGGGGGTAACTATGGCTACACCTTC.

This clonotype showed up just a few times. The V call is TRBV10-2, the J call TRBJ2-2; D assignment may be TRBD1 or TRBD2 (6 bases each). The CDR3 covers 20 residues. With 0 bases removed from V and 2 bases from J, the gap between germline ends came to 22 bases. Germline V gene sequence: CDR1 WSHSY, CDR2 SAAADI. The CDR3 DNA reads as TGCGCCAGCAGTGAGTCGCGGTCGGGGGCAGGGACCTTCAACACCGGGGAGCTGTTTTTT. Translated, it gives CASSESRSGAGTFNTGELFF.